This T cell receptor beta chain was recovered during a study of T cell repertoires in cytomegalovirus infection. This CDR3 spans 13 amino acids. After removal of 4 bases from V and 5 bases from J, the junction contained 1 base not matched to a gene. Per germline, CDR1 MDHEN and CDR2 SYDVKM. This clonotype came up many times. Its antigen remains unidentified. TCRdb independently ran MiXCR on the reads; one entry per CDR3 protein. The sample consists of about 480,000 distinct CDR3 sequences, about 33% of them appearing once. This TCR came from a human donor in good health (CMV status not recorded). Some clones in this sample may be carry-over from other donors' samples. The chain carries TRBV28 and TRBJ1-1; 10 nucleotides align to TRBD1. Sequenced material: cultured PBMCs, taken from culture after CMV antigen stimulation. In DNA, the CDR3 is TGTGCCAGCAGTTCGGGACAGGGGACTGAAGCTTTCTTT. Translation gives CASSSGQGTEAFF.